The source of this TCR beta chain is a study of blood T cell repertoires in COVID-19. Study overall: From the United States, Italy and Spain came samples of acute and convalescent COVID-19. Sources were T cells, B-cell-depleted T cells, or PBMCs; the material itself was cDNA or gDNA.

V lost 8 bases and J lost 1; bases outside the gene matches: 3. The CDR3 spans 14 residues. Germline loops: CDR1 MDHEN, CDR2 SYDVKM. Original methodology: Nucleated cell counts were estimated from reference gene primer amplification. Using immunoSEQ multiplex PCR, the repertoire was profiled, and TCRdb retains in-frame clones only, with some absent. The V and J calls and clone size come from that table; D and trimming were worked out from the DNA. This sample has roughly 150,000 clones; 75% to 85% occur once, and the top ten carry approximately 0.5%. This TCR was recovered from a man aged 60 to 69 with acute or convalescent COVID-19. Sample: peripheral blood. The V gene is TRBV28, the J gene TRBJ1-5, with 9 bases matching TRBD1. CDR3 residues: CASLGTGSNQPQHF. The CDR3 DNA sequence: TGTGCCAGCTTAGGGACAGGGAGCAATCAGCCCCAGCATTTT.